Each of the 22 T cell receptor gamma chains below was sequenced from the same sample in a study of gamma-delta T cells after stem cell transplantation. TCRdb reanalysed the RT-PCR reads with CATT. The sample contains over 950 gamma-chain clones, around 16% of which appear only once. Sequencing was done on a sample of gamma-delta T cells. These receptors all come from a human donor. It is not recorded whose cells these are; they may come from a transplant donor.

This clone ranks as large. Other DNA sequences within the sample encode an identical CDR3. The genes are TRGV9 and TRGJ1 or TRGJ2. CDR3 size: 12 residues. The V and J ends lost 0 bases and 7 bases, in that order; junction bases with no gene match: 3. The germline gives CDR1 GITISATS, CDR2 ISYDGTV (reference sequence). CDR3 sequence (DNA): TGTGCCTTGTGGGAGGTGCGCTATAAGAAACTCTTT. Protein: CALWEVRYKKLF.

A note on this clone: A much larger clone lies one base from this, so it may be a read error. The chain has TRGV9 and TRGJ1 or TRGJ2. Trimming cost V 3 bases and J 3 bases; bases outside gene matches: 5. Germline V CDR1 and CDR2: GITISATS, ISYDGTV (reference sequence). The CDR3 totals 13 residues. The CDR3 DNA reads TGTGCCTTGTGGGAGTGCCCTTATTATAAGAAACTCTTT. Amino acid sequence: CALWECPYYKKLF.

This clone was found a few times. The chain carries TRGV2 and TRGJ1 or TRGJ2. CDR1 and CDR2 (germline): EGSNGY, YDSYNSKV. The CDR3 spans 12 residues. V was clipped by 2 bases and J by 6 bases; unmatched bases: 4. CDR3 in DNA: TGTGCCACCTGGGACGTTCCTTATAAGAAACTCTTT. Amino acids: CATWDVPYKKLF.

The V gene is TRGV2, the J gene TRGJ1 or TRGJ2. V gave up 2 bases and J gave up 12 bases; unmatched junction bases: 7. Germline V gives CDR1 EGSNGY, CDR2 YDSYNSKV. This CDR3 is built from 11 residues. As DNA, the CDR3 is TGTGCCACCTGGGACGCCCAGGGGAAACTCTTT. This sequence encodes CATWDAQGKLF.

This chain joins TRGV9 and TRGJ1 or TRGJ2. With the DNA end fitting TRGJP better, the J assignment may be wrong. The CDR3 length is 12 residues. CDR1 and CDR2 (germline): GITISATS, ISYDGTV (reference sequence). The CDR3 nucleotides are TGTGCCTTGTGGGAGAATTATTATAACAAGGTATTT. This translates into CALWENYYNKVF.

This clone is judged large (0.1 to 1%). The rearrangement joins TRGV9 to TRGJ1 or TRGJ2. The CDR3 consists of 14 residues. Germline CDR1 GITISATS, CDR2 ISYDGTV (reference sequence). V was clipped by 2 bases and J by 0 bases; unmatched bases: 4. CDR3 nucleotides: TGTGCCTTGTGGGAGGGTCCGAATTATTATAAGAAACTCTTT. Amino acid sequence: CALWEGPNYYKKLF.

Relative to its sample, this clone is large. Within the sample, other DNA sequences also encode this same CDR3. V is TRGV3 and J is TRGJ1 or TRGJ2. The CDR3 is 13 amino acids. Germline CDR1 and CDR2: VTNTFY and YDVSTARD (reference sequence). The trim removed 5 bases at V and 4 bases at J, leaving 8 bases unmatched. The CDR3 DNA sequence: TGTGCCACCTGGGGCCGATGGTATTATAAGAAACTCTTT. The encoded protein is CATWGRWYYKKLF.

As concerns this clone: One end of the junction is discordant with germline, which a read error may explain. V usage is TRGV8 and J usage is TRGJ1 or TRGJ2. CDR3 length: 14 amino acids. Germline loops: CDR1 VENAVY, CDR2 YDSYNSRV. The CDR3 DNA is TGTGCCACCTTGGATAATTGGAATTATTATAAGAAACTCTTT. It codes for CATLDNWNYYKKLF.

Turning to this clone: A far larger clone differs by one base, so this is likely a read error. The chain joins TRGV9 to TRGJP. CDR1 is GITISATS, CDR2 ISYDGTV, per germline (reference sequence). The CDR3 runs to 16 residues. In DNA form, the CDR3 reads TGTGCCTTGTGGGAGGTGCAAGAGTTGGGCAAAAAAATCGAGGTATTT. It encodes CALWEVQELGKKIEVF.

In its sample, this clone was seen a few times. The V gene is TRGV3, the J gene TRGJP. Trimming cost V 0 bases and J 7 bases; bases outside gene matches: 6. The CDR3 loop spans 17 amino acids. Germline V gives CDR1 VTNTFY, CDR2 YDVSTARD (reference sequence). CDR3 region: CATWDRREELGKKIKVF. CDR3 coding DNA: TGTGCCACCTGGGACAGGCGGGAGGAGTTGGGCAAAAAAATCAAGGTATTT.

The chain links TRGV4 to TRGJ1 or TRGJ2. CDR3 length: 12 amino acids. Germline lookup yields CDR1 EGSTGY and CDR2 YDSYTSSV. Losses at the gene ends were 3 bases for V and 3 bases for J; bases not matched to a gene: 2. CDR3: CATWDSYYKKLF. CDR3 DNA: TGTGCCACCTGGGATAGTTATTATAAGAAACTCTTT.

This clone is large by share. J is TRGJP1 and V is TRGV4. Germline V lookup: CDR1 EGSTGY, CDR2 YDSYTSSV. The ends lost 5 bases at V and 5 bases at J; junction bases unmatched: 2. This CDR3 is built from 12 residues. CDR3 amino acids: CATWGTGWFKIF. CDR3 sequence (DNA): TGTGCCACCTGGGGAACTGGTTGGTTCAAGATATTT.

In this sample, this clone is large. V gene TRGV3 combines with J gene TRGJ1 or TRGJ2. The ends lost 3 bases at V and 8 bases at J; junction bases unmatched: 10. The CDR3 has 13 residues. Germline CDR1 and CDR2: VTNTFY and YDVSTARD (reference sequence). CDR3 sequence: CATWDGLRNKKLF. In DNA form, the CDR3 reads TGTGCCACCTGGGACGGCCTTCGGAATAAGAAACTCTTT.

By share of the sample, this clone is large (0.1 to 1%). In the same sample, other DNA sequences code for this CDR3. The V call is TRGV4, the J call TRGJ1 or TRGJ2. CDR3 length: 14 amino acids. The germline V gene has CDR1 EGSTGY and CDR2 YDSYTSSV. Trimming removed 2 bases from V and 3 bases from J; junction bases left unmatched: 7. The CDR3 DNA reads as TGTGCCACCTGGGATGTCCCCTCTTATTATAAGAAACTCTTT. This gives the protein CATWDVPSYYKKLF.

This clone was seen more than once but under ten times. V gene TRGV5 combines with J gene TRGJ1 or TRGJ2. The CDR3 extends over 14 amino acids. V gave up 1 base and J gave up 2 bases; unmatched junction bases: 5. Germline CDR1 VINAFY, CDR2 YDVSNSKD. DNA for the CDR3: TGTGCCACCTGGGACAGCCGTTATTATTATAAGAAACTCTTT. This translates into CATWDSRYYYKKLF.

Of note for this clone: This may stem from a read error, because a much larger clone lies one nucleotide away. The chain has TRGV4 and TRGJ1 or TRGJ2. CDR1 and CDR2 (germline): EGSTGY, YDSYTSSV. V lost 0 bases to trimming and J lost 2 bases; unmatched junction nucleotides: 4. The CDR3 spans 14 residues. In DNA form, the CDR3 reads TGTGCCACCTGGGATGGGCAGCATTATTATAAGAAACTCTTT. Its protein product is CATWDGQHYYKKLF.

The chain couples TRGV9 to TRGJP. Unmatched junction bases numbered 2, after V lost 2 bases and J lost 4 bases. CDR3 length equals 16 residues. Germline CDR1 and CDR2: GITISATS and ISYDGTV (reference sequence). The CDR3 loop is CALWEDQELGKKIKVF. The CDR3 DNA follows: TGTGCCTTGTGGGAGGATCAAGAGTTGGGCAAAAAAATCAAGGTATTT.

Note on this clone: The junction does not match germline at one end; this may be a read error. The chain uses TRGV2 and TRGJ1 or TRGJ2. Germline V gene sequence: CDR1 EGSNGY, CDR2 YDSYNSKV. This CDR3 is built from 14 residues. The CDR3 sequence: CATGEGQCLYKKLF. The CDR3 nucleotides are TGTGCCACCGGGGAAGGTCAGTGTTTGTATAAGAAACTCTTT.

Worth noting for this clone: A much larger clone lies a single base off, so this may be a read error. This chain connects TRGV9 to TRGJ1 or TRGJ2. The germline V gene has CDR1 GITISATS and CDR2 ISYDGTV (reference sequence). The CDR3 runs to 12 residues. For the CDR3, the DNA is TGTGCCTTGTGGGAAAATTATTATGAGAAACTCTTT. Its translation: CALWENYYEKLF.

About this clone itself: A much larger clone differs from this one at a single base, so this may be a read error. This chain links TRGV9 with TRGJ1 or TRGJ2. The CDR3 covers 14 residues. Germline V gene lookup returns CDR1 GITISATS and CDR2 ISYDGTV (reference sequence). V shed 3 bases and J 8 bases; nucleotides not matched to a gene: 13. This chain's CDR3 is CALWELWGGDKKLF. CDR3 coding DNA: TGTGCCTTGTGGGAGCTCTGGGGGGGTGATAAGAAACTCTTT.

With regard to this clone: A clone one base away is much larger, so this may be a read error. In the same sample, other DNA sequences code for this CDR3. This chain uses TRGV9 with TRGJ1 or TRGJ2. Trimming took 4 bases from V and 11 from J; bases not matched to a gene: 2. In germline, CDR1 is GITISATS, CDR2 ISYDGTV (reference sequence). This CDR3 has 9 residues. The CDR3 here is CALWDQKLF. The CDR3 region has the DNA TGTGCCTTGTGGGACCAGAAACTCTTT.

CDR3 residues: CATWDTNKKLF. CDR3 sequence (DNA): TGTGCCACCTGGGACACCAATAAGAAACTCTTT. The chain joins TRGV2 to TRGJ1 or TRGJ2. Looked up from germline, CDR1 is EGSNGY and CDR2 is YDSYNSKV. V shed 3 bases, J shed 8 bases, and the junction held 4 bases outside the gene matches. The CDR3 totals 11 residues.